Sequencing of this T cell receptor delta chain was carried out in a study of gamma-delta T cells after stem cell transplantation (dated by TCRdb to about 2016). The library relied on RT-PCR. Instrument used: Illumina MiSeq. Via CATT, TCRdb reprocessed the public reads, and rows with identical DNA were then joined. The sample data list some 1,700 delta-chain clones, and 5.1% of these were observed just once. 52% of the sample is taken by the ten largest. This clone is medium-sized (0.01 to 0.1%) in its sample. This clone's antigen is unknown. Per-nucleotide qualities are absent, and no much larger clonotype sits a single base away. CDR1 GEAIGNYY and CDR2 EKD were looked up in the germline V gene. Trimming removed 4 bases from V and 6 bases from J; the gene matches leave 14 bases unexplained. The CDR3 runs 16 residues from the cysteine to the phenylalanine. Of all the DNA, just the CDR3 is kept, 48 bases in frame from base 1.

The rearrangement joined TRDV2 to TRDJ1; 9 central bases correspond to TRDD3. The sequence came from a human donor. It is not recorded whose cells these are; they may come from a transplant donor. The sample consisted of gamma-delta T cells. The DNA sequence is TGTGCCTGTGAGGACATGGGGATACGAGGTGACAATAAACTCATCTTT. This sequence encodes CACEDMGIRGDNKLIF.